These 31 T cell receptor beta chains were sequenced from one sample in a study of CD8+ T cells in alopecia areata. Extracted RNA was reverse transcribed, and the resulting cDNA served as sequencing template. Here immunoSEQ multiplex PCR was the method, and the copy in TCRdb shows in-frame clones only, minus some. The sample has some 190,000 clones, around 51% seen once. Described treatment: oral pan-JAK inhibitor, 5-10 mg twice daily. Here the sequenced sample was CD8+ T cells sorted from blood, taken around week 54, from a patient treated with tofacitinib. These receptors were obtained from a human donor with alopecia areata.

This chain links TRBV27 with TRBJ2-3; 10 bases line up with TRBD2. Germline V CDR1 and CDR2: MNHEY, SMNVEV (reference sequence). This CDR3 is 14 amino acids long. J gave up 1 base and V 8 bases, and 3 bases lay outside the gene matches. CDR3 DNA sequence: TGTGCCAGCGTGGGGACTAGCGGCACAGATACGCAGTATTTT. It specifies CASVGTSGTDTQYF.

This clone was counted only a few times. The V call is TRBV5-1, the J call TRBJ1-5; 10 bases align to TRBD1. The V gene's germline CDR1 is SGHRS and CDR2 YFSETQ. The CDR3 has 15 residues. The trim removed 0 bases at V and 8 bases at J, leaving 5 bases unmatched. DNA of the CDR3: TGCGCCAGCAGCTTGGAGGGACAGGGGAACGAGCCCCAGCATTTT. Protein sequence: CASSLEGQGNEPQHF.

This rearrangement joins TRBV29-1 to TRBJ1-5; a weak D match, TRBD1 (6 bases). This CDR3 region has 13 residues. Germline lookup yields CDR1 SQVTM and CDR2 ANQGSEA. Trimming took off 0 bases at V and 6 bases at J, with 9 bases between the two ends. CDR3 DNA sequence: TGCAGCGTTGAAGAACAGGGAGGTCAGCCCCAGCATTTT. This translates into CSVEEQGGQPQHF.

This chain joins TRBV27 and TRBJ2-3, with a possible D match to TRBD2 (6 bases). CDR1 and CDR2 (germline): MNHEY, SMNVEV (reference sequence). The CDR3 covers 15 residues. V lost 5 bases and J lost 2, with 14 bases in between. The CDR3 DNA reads TGTGCCAGCAGTAAACTGACTAGTCCCACAGATACGCAGTATTTT. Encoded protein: CASSKLTSPTDTQYF.

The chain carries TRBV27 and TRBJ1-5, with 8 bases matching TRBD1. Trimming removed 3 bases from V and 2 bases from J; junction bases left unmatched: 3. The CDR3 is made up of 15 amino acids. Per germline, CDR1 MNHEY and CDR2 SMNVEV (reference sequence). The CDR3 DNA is TGTGCCAGCAGTTTGACAGGGGACCGCAATCAGCCCCAGCATTTT. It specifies CASSLTGDRNQPQHF.

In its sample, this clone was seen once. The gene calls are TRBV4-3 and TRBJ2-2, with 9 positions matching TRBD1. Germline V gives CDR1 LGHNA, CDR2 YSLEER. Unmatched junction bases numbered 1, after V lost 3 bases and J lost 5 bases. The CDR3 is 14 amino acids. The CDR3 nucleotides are TGCGCCAGCAGCCAGGACAGGGGAACCGGGGAGCTGTTTTTT. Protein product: CASSQDRGTGELFF.

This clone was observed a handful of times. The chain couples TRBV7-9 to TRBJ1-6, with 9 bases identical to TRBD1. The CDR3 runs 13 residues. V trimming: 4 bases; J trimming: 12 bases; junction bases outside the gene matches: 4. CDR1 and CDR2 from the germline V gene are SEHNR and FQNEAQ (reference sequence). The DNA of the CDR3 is TGTGCCAGCAGCTGGGGACAGGGTGTACCCCTCCACTTT. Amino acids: CASSWGQGVPLHF.

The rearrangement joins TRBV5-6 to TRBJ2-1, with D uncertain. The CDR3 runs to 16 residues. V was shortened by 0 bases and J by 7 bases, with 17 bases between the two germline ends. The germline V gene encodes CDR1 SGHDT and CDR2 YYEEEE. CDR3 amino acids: CASSLVRTSTRNEQFF. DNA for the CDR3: TGTGCCAGCAGCTTGGTCCGCACCTCTACTCGTAATGAGCAGTTCTTC.

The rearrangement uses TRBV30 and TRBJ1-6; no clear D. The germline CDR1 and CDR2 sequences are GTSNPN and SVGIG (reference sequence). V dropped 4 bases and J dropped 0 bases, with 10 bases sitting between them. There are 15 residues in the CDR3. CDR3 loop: CAWMMGISYNSPLHF. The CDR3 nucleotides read TGTGCCTGGATGATGGGGATCTCCTATAATTCACCCCTCCACTTT.

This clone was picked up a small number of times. For the CDR3, the DNA is TGTGCCAGCAGTCAAGACAGAGCGAACACCGGGGAGCTGTTTTTT. This sequence encodes CASSQDRANTGELFF. This chain joins TRBV6-1 and TRBJ2-2; weak D call: TRBD1 (5 bases). The germline gives CDR1 MNHNS, CDR2 SASEGT. V lost 5 bases and J 0 bases, leaving 10 bases between the germline ends. The length of the CDR3 is 15 residues.

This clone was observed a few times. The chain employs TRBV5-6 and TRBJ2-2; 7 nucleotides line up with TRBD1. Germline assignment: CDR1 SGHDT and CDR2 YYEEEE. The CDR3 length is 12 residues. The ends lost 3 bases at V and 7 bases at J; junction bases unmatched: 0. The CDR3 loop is CASSSGGGELFF. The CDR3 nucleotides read TGTGCCAGCAGCTCAGGGGGCGGGGAGCTGTTTTTT.

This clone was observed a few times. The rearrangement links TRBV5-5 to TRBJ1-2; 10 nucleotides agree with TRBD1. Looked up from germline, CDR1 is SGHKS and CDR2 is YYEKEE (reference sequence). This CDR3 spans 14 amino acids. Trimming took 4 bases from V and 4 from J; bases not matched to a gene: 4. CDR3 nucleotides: TGTGCCAGCAGCAGCCGGGACAGGGGCTATGGCTACACCTTC. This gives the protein CASSSRDRGYGYTF.

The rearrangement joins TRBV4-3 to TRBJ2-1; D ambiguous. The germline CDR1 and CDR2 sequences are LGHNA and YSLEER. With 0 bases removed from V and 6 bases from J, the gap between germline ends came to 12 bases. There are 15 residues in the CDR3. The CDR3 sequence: CASSQEIGHSNEQFF. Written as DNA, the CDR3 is TGCGCCAGCAGCCAAGAAATTGGTCACAGCAATGAGCAGTTCTTC.

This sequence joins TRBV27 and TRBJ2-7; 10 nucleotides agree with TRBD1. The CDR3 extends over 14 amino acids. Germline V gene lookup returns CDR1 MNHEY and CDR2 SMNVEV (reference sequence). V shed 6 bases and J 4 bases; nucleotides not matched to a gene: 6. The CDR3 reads CASSPDRGRYEQYF. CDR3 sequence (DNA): TGTGCCAGCAGCCCGGACAGGGGGAGGTACGAGCAGTACTTC.

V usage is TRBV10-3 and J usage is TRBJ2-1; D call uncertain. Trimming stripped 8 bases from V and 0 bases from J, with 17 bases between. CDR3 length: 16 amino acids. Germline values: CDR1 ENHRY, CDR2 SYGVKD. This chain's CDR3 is CAISPAWGDSYNEQFF. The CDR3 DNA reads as TGTGCCATCTCACCCGCCTGGGGTGACTCCTACAATGAGCAGTTCTTC.

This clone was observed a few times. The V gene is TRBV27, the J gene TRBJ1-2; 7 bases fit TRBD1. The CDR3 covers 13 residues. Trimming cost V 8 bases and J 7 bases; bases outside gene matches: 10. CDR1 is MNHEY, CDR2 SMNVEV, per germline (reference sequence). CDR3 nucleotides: TGTGCCAGCCCAGACAGGGAGGTGTGTGGCTACACCTTC. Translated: CASPDREVCGYTF.

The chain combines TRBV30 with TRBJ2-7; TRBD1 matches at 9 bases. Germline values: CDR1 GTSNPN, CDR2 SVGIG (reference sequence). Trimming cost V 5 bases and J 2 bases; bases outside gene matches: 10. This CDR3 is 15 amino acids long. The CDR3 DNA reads TGTGCCTGGGATCTCGGACAGGGGACCCCCTACGAGCAGTACTTC. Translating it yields CAWDLGQGTPYEQYF.

The CDR3 sequence is CASSDRVVTEAFF. The CDR3 region has the DNA TGTGCCAGCTCCGACAGGGTGGTCACTGAAGCTTTCTTT. The chain joins TRBV2 to TRBJ1-1; TRBD1 aligns across 7 bases. CDR3 length: 13 amino acids. CDR1 is SNHLY and CDR2 is FYNNEI in the germline V gene. Losses at the gene ends were 8 bases for V and 4 bases for J; bases not matched to a gene: 7.

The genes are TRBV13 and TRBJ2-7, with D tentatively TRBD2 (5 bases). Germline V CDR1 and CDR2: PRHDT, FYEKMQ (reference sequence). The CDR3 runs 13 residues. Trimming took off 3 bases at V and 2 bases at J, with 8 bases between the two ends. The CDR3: CASSLLGTYEQYF. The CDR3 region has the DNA TGTGCCAGCAGCTTGCTCGGGACCTACGAGCAGTACTTC.

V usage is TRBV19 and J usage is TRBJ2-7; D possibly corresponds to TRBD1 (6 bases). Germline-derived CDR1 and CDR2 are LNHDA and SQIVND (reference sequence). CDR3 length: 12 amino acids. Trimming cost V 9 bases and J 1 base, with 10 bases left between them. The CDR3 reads CASADSSYEQYF. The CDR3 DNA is TGTGCCAGCGCGGACAGTTCCTACGAGCAGTACTTC.

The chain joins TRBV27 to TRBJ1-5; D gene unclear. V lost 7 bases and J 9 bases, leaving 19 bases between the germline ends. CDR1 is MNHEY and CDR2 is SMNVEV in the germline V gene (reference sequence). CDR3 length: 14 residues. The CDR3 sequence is CASTQTVGSGPQHF. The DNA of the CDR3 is TGTGCCAGCACTCAGACCGTTGGGTCCGGGCCCCAGCATTTT.

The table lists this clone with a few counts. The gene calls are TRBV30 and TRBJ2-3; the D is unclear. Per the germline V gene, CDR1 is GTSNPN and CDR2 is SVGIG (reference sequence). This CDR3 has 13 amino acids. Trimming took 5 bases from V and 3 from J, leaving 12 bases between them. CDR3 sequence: CAWDWTRTDTQYF. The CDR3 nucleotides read TGTGCCTGGGACTGGACCAGGACAGATACGCAGTATTTT.

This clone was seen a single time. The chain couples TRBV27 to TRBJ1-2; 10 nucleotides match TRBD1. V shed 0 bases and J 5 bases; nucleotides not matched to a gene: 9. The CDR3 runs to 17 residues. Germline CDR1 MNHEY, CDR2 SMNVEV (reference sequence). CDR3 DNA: TGTGCCAGCAGTTTATCGATGGGGACAGGGGTGAGGTATGGCTACACCTTC. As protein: CASSLSMGTGVRYGYTF.

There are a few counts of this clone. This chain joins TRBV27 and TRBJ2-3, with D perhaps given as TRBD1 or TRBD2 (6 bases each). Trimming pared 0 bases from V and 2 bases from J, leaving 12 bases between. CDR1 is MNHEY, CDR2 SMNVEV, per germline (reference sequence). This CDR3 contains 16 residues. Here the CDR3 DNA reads TGTGCCAGCAGTTTATCCCCGGGGGCCCACACAGATACGCAGTATTTT. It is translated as CASSLSPGAHTDTQYF.

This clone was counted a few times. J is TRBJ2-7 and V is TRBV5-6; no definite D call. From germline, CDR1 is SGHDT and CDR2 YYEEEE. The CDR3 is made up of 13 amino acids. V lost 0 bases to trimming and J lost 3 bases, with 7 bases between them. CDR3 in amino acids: CASSLGRLYEQYF. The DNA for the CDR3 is TGTGCCAGCAGCTTGGGCAGACTCTACGAGCAGTACTTC.

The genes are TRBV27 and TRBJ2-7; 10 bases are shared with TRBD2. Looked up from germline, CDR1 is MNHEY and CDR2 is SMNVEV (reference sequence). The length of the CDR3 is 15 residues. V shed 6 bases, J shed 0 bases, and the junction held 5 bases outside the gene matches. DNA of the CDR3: TGTGCCAGCAGAGGGACTAGCGAGGCCTCCTACGAGCAGTACTTC. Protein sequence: CASRGTSEASYEQYF.

The CDR3: CAISKSGTARYEQYF. CDR3 sequence (DNA): TGTGCCATCAGTAAATCCGGGACAGCTCGATACGAGCAGTACTTC. This chain connects TRBV10-3 to TRBJ2-7; TRBD1 aligns across 7 bases. V shed 5 bases, J shed 4 bases, and the junction held 11 bases outside the gene matches. Germline assignment: CDR1 ENHRY and CDR2 SYGVKD. The CDR3 has 15 residues.

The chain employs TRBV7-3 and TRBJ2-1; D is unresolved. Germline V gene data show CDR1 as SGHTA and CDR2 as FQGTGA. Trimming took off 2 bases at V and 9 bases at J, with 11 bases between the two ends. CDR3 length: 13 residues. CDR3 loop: CASSLLTGGEQFF. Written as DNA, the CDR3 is TGTGCCAGCAGCTTACTGACCGGTGGTGAGCAGTTCTTC. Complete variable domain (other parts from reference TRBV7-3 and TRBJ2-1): GAGVSQTPSNKVTEKGKYVELRCDPISGHTALYWYRQSLGQGPEFLIYFQGTGAADDSGLPNDRFFAVRPEGSVSTLKIQRTERGDSAVYLCASSLLTGGEQFFGPGTRLTVL.

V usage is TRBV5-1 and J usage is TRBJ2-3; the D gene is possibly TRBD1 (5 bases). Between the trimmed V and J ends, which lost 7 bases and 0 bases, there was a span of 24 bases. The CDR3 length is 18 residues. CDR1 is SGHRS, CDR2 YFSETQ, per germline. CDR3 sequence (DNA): TGCGCCAGCCGTTTCCGCAAAAATTCCCAGGGCAGCACAGATACGCAGTATTTT. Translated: CASRFRKNSQGSTDTQYF.

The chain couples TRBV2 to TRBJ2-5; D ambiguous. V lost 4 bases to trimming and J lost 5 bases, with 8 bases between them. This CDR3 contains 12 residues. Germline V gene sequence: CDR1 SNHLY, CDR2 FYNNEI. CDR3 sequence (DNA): TGTGCCAGCAGTGCCTCGGAGGAGACCCAGTACTTC. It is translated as CASSASEETQYF.

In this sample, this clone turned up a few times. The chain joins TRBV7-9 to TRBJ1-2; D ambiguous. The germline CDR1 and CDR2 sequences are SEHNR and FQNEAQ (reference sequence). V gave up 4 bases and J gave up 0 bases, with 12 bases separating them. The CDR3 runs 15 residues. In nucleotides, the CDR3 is TGTGCCAGCAGCTGGGGAACCCCGCCTAACTATGGCTACACCTTC. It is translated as CASSWGTPPNYGYTF. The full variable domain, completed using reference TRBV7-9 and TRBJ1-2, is DTGVSQNPRHKITKRGQNVTFRCDPISEHNRLYWYRQTLGQGPEFLTYFQNEAQLEKSRLLSDRFSAERPKGSFSTLEIQRTEQGDSAMYLCASSWGTPPNYGYTFGSGTRLTVV.